The 32 T cell receptor beta chains below come from one sample, sequenced in a study of read filtering for tumor transcriptome and immune sequencing. Molecular barcoded adaptors covering alpha/delta and beta/gamma chains were used on approximately 440 ng RNA. TCRdb re-called the reads with MiXCR, one entry per CDR3 protein. The sample holds around 130,000 distinct CDR3 sequences, 13% seen once. The sample consisted of a population of CD138-negative cells sorted from bone marrow. All receptors derive from a donor aged 40 or older with multiple myeloma.

The rearrangement uses TRBV10-3 and TRBJ2-3, with D possibly called TRBD1 or TRBD2 (6 bases each). Trimming shortened V by 10 bases and J by 6 bases, and 14 bases separated the two germline ends. Germline loops: CDR1 ENHRY, CDR2 SYGVKD. The CDR3 runs to 12 residues. CDR3 DNA sequence: TGTGCCACAGGAGGGGGGAGCGATACGCAGTATTTT. It yields the protein CATGGGSDTQYF.

This clonotype was seen repeatedly, ten times or more. V is TRBV27 and J is TRBJ2-3; D remains ambiguous. V was clipped by 5 bases and J by 3 bases, with 9 bases between them. CDR3 length equals 13 residues. Germline V lookup: CDR1 MNHEY, CDR2 SMNVEV (reference sequence). The CDR3 here is CASSPALTDTQYF. In nucleotides, the CDR3 is TGTGCCAGCAGTCCGGCCCTGACAGATACGCAGTATTTT.

This clonotype has a count of ten or more. The chain uses TRBV9 and TRBJ2-2, with a weak D call TRBD1 (6 bases). The germline gives CDR1 SGDLS, CDR2 YYNGEE. The CDR3 totals 15 residues. V was cut by 0 bases and J by 4 bases, with 10 bases left in between. The CDR3 loop reads CASSVGGRLTGELFF. CDR3 bases: TGTGCCAGCAGCGTAGGGGGGCGCCTCACCGGGGAGCTGTTTTTT.

This clonotype has a count of ten or more. The genes are TRBV13 and TRBJ2-5; perhaps TRBD1 as D (5 bases). The CDR3 has 14 residues. Germline CDR1 PRHDT, CDR2 FYEKMQ (reference sequence). Trimming stripped 4 bases from V and 7 bases from J, with 16 bases between. CDR3 loop: CASSSRLGAGTQYF. CDR3 bases: TGTGCCAGCAGCTCCCGTTTAGGGGCCGGGACCCAGTACTTC.

The table lists this clonotype with many counts. The chain has TRBV6-2 or TRBV6-3 and TRBJ1-1, with 8 nucleotides matching TRBD1. The junction had 13 bases not matched to a gene; V was cut back by 6 bases and J by 4 bases. The CDR3 is made up of 16 amino acids. CDR1 and CDR2 (germline): MNHEY, SVGEGT. The CDR3 here is CASSSPGQVRGTEAFF. The CDR3 DNA reads as TGTGCCAGCAGCAGCCCGGGACAGGTTAGGGGCACTGAAGCTTTCTTT.

This clonotype was detected many times. This chain links TRBV7-8 with TRBJ2-3; 12 nucleotides agree with TRBD2. V gave up 7 bases and J gave up 4 bases; unmatched junction bases: 9. The CDR3 loop spans 16 amino acids. The V gene's germline CDR1 is SGHVS and CDR2 FQNEAQ. CDR3 sequence reads: CASIPLAGGNPDTQYF. In DNA form, the CDR3 reads TGTGCCAGCATCCCTCTAGCGGGAGGGAATCCAGATACGCAGTATTTT.

There are many counts of this clonotype. V is TRBV6-2 or TRBV6-3 and J is TRBJ1-1; weak D call: TRBD1 (5 bases). This CDR3 is built from 16 residues. Between the trimmed V and J ends, which lost 0 bases and 1 base, there was a span of 12 bases. Per the germline V gene, CDR1 is MNHEY and CDR2 is SVGEGT. CDR3 coding DNA: TGTGCCAGCAGTTACTCGATCTGGGACCAGAACACTGAAGCTTTCTTT. As protein: CASSYSIWDQNTEAFF.

This clonotype was observed many times. The V and J genes are TRBV12-3 or TRBV12-4 and TRBJ2-7, with D perhaps matching TRBD1 or TRBD2 (5 bases each). The V end lost 5 bases, the J end lost 2 bases, and 16 bases lay between the germline ends. The CDR3 is made up of 15 amino acids. This chain's CDR3 is CASSTRDRRAYEQYF. The CDR3 DNA is TGTGCCAGCAGTACCCGGGACCGGCGGGCCTACGAGCAGTACTTC.

This clonotype occurred a few times. V and J are TRBV7-9 and TRBJ2-5; unclear D gene. V lost 0 bases and J 2 bases, leaving 16 bases between the germline ends. The CDR3 length is 17 residues. Germline V gene sequence: CDR1 SEHNR, CDR2 FQNEAQ (reference sequence). The CDR3 sequence is CASSLAEGIKLQETQYF. The CDR3 region has the DNA TGTGCCAGCAGCTTAGCGGAAGGGATCAAGTTACAAGAGACCCAGTACTTC.

In regard to this clonotype: Being one base from a much bigger clone, this may be a read error. V usage is TRBV4-3 and J usage is TRBJ2-7; TRBD2 is a possible D gene (7 bases). The CDR3 has 14 residues. Germline assignment: CDR1 LGHNA and CDR2 YSLEER. CDR3 nucleotide sequence: TGCGCCAGCAGCCAAGAGGGGGGGGGCTACGAGCTGTACTTC. It yields the protein CASSQEGGGYELYF.

This clonotype was seen a few times. Possible read error: a much larger clone is one base away. The CDR3 coding sequence is TGTGCCACCAGTGCCCCTCGGGGGGACTACAATGAGCAGCTCTTC. Its protein product is CATSAPRGDYNEQLF. V is TRBV24-1 and J is TRBJ2-1; TRBD2 aligns across 7 bases. CDR3 length equals 15 residues. The V gene's germline CDR1 is KGHDR and CDR2 SFDVKD.

Ten or more counts support this clonotype. The chain uses TRBV18 and TRBJ2-1, with 8 bases identical to TRBD2. The junction had 9 bases not matched to a gene; V was cut back by 0 bases and J by 5 bases. The CDR3 spans 17 residues. Germline assignment: CDR1 KGHSH and CDR2 LQKENI. The CDR3, as DNA: TGTGCCAGCTCACCACCAGGGAGTAGCGGGGTTAACAATGAGCAGTTCTTC. This codes for CASSPPGSSGVNNEQFF.

This clonotype was seen at least ten times. The chain links TRBV9 to TRBJ2-5; D unresolved. From germline, CDR1 is SGDLS and CDR2 YYNGEE. There are 14 residues in the CDR3. Trimming shortened V by 0 bases and J by 2 bases, and 8 bases separated the two germline ends. CDR3 region: CASSVEGVQETQYF. CDR3 in DNA: TGTGCCAGCAGCGTAGAGGGTGTACAAGAGACCCAGTACTTC.

This clonotype was counted at least ten times. The V and J genes are TRBV12-3 or TRBV12-4 and TRBJ1-2; 8 bases agree with TRBD1. Trimming at V came to 5 bases and at J to 5 bases, leaving 10 bases not matched to a gene. The CDR3 loop spans 15 amino acids. The CDR3 DNA sequence: TGTGCCAGCAGTGTCCGGGGCAGGGGGCTATATGGCTACACCTTC. As protein: CASSVRGRGLYGYTF.

Remarks on this clonotype: Germline and junction disagree at one end, which may indicate a read error. This chain links TRBV5-1 with TRBJ2-7, with 8 bases identical to TRBD1. Per the germline V gene, CDR1 is SGHRS and CDR2 is YFSETQ. The CDR3 is 14 residues long. CDR3 nucleotide sequence: TGCGCCAGCAGCTCCAGACAGGGGTCTCGCGAGCAGTGCTTC. This encodes CASSSRQGSREQCF.

This clonotype was detected ten times or more. This chain connects TRBV11-3 to TRBJ2-2, with 9 bases identical to TRBD1. J was trimmed by 0 bases and V by 0 bases; bases with no gene match: 5. Germline CDR1 is SGHNT and CDR2 is YENEEA. The CDR3 runs 18 residues. The CDR3: CASSLETGGFPNTGELFF. DNA of the CDR3: TGTGCCAGCAGCTTAGAGACAGGGGGATTTCCGAACACCGGGGAGCTGTTTTTT.

This clonotype was counted at least ten times. The rearrangement links TRBV27 to TRBJ1-1, with D unclear. There are 13 residues in the CDR3. With 3 bases removed from V and 5 bases from J, the gap between germline ends came to 10 bases. Per the germline V gene, CDR1 is MNHEY and CDR2 is SMNVEV (reference sequence). CDR3 in amino acids: CASSLKVWTEAFF. CDR3 DNA sequence: TGTGCCAGCAGTTTGAAGGTGTGGACTGAAGCTTTCTTT.

This clonotype was observed a handful of times. This may stem from a read error, because a much larger clone lies one nucleotide away. V and J are TRBV7-2 and TRBJ1-5; maybe TRBD1 (6 bases). The CDR3 has 14 amino acids. V lost 5 bases to trimming and J lost 3 bases, with 11 bases between them. Germline CDR1 SGHTA, CDR2 FQGNSA. CDR3 DNA sequence: TGTGCCAGCAGCCCCGGGACACCCAATCAGCCCCAGCATTTT. As protein: CASSPGTPNQPQHF.

This clonotype was counted between two and nine times. A much larger clone lies one base from this, so it may be a read error. Likely a read error: the CDR3 ends without its conserved phenylalanine or tryptophan. The J gene is TRBJ2-1, the V gene TRBV5-4; 11 nucleotides align to TRBD1. Per the germline V gene, CDR1 is SGHNT and CDR2 is YYREEE (reference sequence). The CDR3 totals 14 residues. V trimming: 4 bases; J trimming: 10 bases; junction bases outside the gene matches: 7. CDR3 amino acids: CASSAWTGGDEQFL. The CDR3 coding sequence is TGTGCCAGCAGCGCATGGACAGGGGGCGACGAGCAGTTCCTC.

The chain recombines TRBV6-4 with TRBJ2-2; D ambiguous. CDR1 and CDR2 from the germline V gene are MRHNA and SNTAGT. The CDR3 length is 13 residues. Deletions cut 0 bases from V and 7 bases from J, with 6 bases between. DNA for the CDR3: TGTGCCAGCAGTGACTCAGCCCACGGGGAGCTGTTTTTT. This encodes CASSDSAHGELFF.

This clonotype was detected many times. The chain couples TRBV5-5 to TRBJ2-6; D not resolved. The germline V and J ends were trimmed by 3 bases and 1 base, with 8 bases remaining between them. The CDR3 covers 15 residues. Germline-derived CDR1 and CDR2 are SGHKS and YYEKEE (reference sequence). The CDR3 DNA sequence: TGTGCCAGCAGCTCCCCGGTTTCTGGGGCCAACGTCCTGACTTTC. Translated, it gives CASSSPVSGANVLTF.

This clonotype has at least ten counts. This chain uses TRBV9 with TRBJ2-5; 8 positions match TRBD1. Germline CDR1 is SGDLS and CDR2 is YYNGEE. This CDR3 is 15 amino acids long. J was trimmed by 5 bases and V by 0 bases; bases with no gene match: 6. CDR3 loop: CASSVATGVRETQYF. As DNA, the CDR3 is TGTGCCAGCAGCGTAGCGACAGGGGTCAGGGAGACCCAGTACTTC.

This clonotype was found many times. This rearrangement joins TRBV6-1 to TRBJ2-5, with 9 bases aligning to TRBD1. This CDR3 has 15 amino acids. Germline V gene sequence: CDR1 MNHNS, CDR2 SASEGT. Trimming removed 4 bases from V and 4 bases from J; junction bases left unmatched: 7. CDR3 protein: CASSGRGQGGETQYF. The CDR3 nucleotides are TGTGCCAGCAGTGGCCGGGGACAGGGAGGAGAGACCCAGTACTTC.

This clonotype was counted at least ten times. V usage is TRBV7-3 and J usage is TRBJ2-1; a weak D match, TRBD2 (5 bases). This CDR3 has 13 amino acids. Germline loops: CDR1 SGHTA, CDR2 FQGTGA. Trimming shortened V by 5 bases and J by 4 bases, and 9 bases separated the two germline ends. CDR3 in amino acids: CASSPTGYNEQFF. CDR3 bases: TGTGCCAGCAGCCCCACGGGGTACAATGAGCAGTTCTTC.

The chain couples TRBV7-8 to TRBJ1-1; unclear D gene. V was shortened by 5 bases and J by 2 bases, with 21 bases between the two germline ends. The germline V gene has CDR1 SGHVS and CDR2 FQNEAQ. The CDR3 runs 17 residues. The CDR3 bases are TGTGCCAGCAGCCCCGGGCGTGTTGGGCTTTCCAACACTGAAGCTTTCTTT. This gives the protein CASSPGRVGLSNTEAFF.

About this clonotype itself: A much larger clone sits a single nucleotide away, making a read error possible. The J gene is TRBJ2-1, the V gene TRBV9; 11 nucleotides agree with TRBD2. The germline gives CDR1 SGDLS, CDR2 YYNGEE. The CDR3 covers 14 residues. V was pared by 3 bases and J by 9 bases, with 5 bases of the junction left unmatched. The CDR3, as DNA: TGTGCCAGCAGCGGGGGGACTAGCGGAGGTGAGCAGTTCTTC. Protein sequence: CASSGGTSGGEQFF.

The sample holds many counts of this clonotype. The chain links TRBV4-3 to TRBJ2-2; 7 nucleotides match TRBD2. In germline, CDR1 is LGHNA, CDR2 YSLEER. Trimming removed 0 bases from V and 7 bases from J; junction bases left unmatched: 2. This CDR3 comprises 14 residues. CDR3: CASSQEGEGGELFF. The CDR3 bases are TGCGCCAGCAGCCAAGAGGGGGAGGGCGGGGAGCTGTTTTTT.

This clonotype has a count of ten or more. The chain employs TRBV19 and TRBJ2-1; 10 bases agree with TRBD1. The V gene's germline CDR1 is LNHDA and CDR2 SQIVND (reference sequence). J gave up 9 bases and V 5 bases, and 7 bases lay outside the gene matches. The CDR3 runs to 14 residues. CDR3 bases: TGTGCCAGTAGTGTCGGGACAGGGGCGGGTGAGCAGTTCTTC. Translating it yields CASSVGTGAGEQFF.

This clonotype was picked up a small number of times. The chain links TRBV6-1 to TRBJ2-1, with 8 positions matching TRBD2. In germline, CDR1 is MNHNS, CDR2 SASEGT. Losses at the gene ends were 2 bases for V and 4 bases for J; bases not matched to a gene: 13. CDR3 length equals 18 residues. The CDR3 nucleotides read TGTGCCAGCAGTGAAAGGTCCGTCATGAGCGGGAGATACAATGAGCAGTTCTTC. Its protein is CASSERSVMSGRYNEQFF.

This clonotype has at least ten counts. The rearrangement links TRBV10-3 to TRBJ2-5, with TRBD2 as a possible D gene (5 bases). The CDR3 loop spans 14 amino acids. V shed 0 bases and J shed 0 bases, with 5 bases lying between them. CDR1 and CDR2 from the germline V gene are ENHRY and SYGVKD. As DNA, the CDR3 is TGTGCCATCAGTGAGTCGACTAACCAAGAGACCCAGTACTTC. This encodes CAISESTNQETQYF.

Of note for this clonotype: A junction boundary mismatches the germline segment, possibly from a read error. The chain recombines TRBV10-3 with TRBJ1-5, with D perhaps TRBD1 (5 bases). The CDR3 is 14 amino acids. Germline loops: CDR1 ENHRY, CDR2 SYGVKD. This CDR3 is CAIRGDGSNQPQRF. CDR3 bases: TGTGCCATCCGTGGGGACGGTAGCAATCAGCCCCAGCGTTTT.

A word on this clonotype: This may come from a read error, since a much larger clone is one base off. The V gene is TRBV14, the J gene TRBJ2-5, with TRBD2 as a possible D gene (5 bases). Germline CDR1 SGHDN, CDR2 FVKESK. This CDR3 spans 15 amino acids. V was shortened by 4 bases and J by 9 bases, with 21 bases between the two germline ends. CDR3 protein: CASSLGQAMAEAQYF. As DNA, the CDR3 is TGTGCCAGCAGCCTCGGGCAAGCGATGGCGGAGGCCCAGTACTTC.